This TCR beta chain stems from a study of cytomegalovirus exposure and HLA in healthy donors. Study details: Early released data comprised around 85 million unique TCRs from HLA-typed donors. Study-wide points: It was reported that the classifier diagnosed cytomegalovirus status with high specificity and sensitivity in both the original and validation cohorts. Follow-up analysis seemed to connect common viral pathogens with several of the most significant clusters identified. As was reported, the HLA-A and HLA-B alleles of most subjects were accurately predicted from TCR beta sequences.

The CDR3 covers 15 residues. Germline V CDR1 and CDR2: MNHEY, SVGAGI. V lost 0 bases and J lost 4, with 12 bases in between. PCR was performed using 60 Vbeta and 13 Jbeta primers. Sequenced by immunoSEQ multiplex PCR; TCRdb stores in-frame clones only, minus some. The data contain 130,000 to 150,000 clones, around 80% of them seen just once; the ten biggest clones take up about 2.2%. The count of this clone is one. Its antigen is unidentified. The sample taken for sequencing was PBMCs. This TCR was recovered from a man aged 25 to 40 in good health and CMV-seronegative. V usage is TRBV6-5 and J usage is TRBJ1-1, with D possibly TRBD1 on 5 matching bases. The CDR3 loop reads CASSYSWAQGTEAFF. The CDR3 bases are TGTGCCAGCAGTTACTCGTGGGCCCAGGGCACTGAAGCTTTCTTT.